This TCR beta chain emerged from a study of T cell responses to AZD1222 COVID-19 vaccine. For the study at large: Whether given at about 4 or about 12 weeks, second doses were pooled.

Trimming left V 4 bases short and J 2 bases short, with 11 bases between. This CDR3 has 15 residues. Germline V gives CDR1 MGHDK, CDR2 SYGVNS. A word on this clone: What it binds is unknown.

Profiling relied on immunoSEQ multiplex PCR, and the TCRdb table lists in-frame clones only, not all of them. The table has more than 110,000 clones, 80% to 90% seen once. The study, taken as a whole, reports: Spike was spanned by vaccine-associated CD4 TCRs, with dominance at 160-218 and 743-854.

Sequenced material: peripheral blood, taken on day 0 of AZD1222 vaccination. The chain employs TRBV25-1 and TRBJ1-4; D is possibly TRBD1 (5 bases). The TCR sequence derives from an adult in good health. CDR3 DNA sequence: TGTGCCAGCAGTGGCAACTGGGGGACTAATGAAAAACTGTTTTTT. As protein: CASSGNWGTNEKLFF.